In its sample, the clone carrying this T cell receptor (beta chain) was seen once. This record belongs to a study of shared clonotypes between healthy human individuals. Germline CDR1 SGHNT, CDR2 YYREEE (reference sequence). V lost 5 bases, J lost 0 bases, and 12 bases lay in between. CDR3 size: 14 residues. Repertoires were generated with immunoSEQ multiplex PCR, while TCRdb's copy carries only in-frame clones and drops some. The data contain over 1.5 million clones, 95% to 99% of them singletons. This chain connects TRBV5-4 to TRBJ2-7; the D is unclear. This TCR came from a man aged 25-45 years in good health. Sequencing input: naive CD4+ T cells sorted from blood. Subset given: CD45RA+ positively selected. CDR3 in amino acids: CASSPIINSYEQYF. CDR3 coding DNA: TGTGCCAGCAGTCCCATAATCAACTCCTACGAGCAGTACTTC.